Each of the 27 T cell receptor beta chains below was sequenced from the same sample in a study of cytomegalovirus exposure and HLA in healthy donors (dated by TCRdb to the late 2010s). Library construction relied on the immunoSEQ multiplex PCR assay. TCRdb's version of the immuneACCESS table is confined to in-frame rearrangements and falls short of the full clone set. An unresolved V gene accounts for under half of the shortfall where checked; the remainder is of unknown origin. Counted in this sample were under 150,000 clones; roughly nine tenths of them appeared once. Jointly, the top ten make up about 0.75% of the sample. Sequencing was done on a sample of PBMCs. The receptors were sampled from a man aged 18 to 30 in good health and CMV-seronegative.

DNA of the CDR3: TGTGCCAGCAGGCGTGTAGGACAGGACCATTATGAAGCTTTCTTT. Protein product: CASRRVGQDHYEAFF. V is TRBV11-3 and J is TRBJ1-1; 7 bases match TRBD1. CDR3 length: 15 amino acids. The V gene's germline CDR1 is SGHNT and CDR2 YENEEA. With V trimmed by 6 bases and J by 7 bases, 14 bases remained unmatched.

The CDR3 sequence is CAWSNGRVYSNQPQHF. Written as DNA, the CDR3 is TGTGCCTGGAGTAACGGCAGGGTGTATAGCAATCAGCCCCAGCATTTT. This rearrangement joins TRBV30 to TRBJ1-5, with D perhaps TRBD1 (5 bases). The germline V and J ends were trimmed by 2 bases and 0 bases, with 14 bases remaining between them. Germline V lookup: CDR1 GTSNPN, CDR2 SVGIG (reference sequence). The length of the CDR3 is 16 residues.

This chain links TRBV18 with TRBJ2-3, with D possibly TRBD1 on 5 matching bases. The germline gives CDR1 KGHSH, CDR2 LQKENI. V lost 0 bases to trimming and J lost 3 bases, with 16 bases between them. This CDR3 is built from 17 residues. The CDR3 region is CASSPPSLRRVTDTQYF. The CDR3 nucleotides read TGTGCCAGCTCACCACCATCCCTCCGCAGGGTTACAGATACGCAGTATTTT. The full variable domain, in which reference TRBV18 and TRBJ2-3 provide the parts outside the CDR3, is NAGVMQNPRHLVRRRGQEARLRCSPMKGHSHVYWYRQLPEEGLKFMVYLQKENIIDESGMPKERFSAEFPKEGPSILRIQQVVRGDSAAYFCASSPPSLRRVTDTQYFGPGTRLTVL.

The J gene is TRBJ2-2, the V gene TRBV11-3; 10 positions agree with TRBD2. V trimming: 1 base; J trimming: 7 bases; junction bases outside the gene matches: 12. Germline V lookup: CDR1 SGHNT, CDR2 YENEEA. The CDR3 runs 18 residues. CDR3 sequence (DNA): TGTGCCAGCAGCTTAGTTTCCCCTAGCGGGAGCTTCGGCGGGGAGCTGTTTTTT. It yields the protein CASSLVSPSGSFGGELFF.

The rearrangement joins TRBV7-6 to TRBJ2-1; the match to TRBD2 covers 15 bases. The CDR3 sequence is 15 residues long. Germline assignment: CDR1 SGHVS and CDR2 FNYEAQ. J was trimmed by 9 bases and V by 0 bases; bases with no gene match: 0. In DNA form, the CDR3 reads TGTGCCAGCAGCTTAGCGGGACTAGCGGGGGGTGAGCAGTTCTTC. It encodes CASSLAGLAGGEQFF.

J is TRBJ1-5 and V is TRBV27, with unresolved D. This CDR3 contains 15 residues. V was pared by 1 base and J by 5 bases, with 12 bases between. From germline, CDR1 is MNHEY and CDR2 SMNVEV (reference sequence). CDR3 DNA: TGTGCCAGCAGTTTATTATCCAGGCCAGATCAGCCCCAGCATTTT. Protein sequence: CASSLLSRPDQPQHF.

This clone has only one observation. The chain is built from TRBV6-5 and TRBJ1-1, with a possible D match to TRBD1 (5 bases). Trimming left V 1 base short and J 0 bases short, with 9 bases between. CDR3 length: 15 amino acids. From germline, CDR1 is MNHEY and CDR2 SVGAGI. CDR3 coding DNA: TGTGCCAGCAGTTACTTCCCACAGGTGAACACTGAAGCTTTCTTT. This codes for CASSYFPQVNTEAFF.

The chain has TRBV6-1 and TRBJ1-2, with D tentatively TRBD1 (5 bases). Trimming stripped 4 bases from V and 1 base from J, with 10 bases between. CDR1 and CDR2 from the germline V gene are MNHNS and SASEGT. CDR3 length equals 14 residues. CDR3 sequence reads: CASSVYRINYGYTF. CDR3 DNA sequence: TGTGCCAGCAGTGTGTACAGGATTAACTATGGCTACACCTTC.

The table lists this clone with a count of one. The V and J genes are TRBV27 and TRBJ2-1; the match to TRBD1 covers 8 bases. Germline assignment: CDR1 MNHEY and CDR2 SMNVEV (reference sequence). Losses at the gene ends were 4 bases for V and 4 bases for J; bases not matched to a gene: 6. The CDR3 spans 15 residues. The CDR3 coding sequence is TGTGCCAGCAGTTACAGGGGGTACGGATACAATGAGCAGTTCTTC. Protein sequence: CASSYRGYGYNEQFF.

V is TRBV7-9 and J is TRBJ2-7, with D possibly matching TRBD1 (6 bases). The V and J ends lost 8 bases and 6 bases respectively, with 17 bases between them. Germline-derived CDR1 and CDR2 are SEHNR and FQNEAQ (reference sequence). This CDR3 is 13 amino acids long. CDR3 in amino acids: CASGQLGAVEQYV. The CDR3, as DNA: TGTGCCAGCGGACAGCTGGGAGCGGTCGAGCAGTACGTC.

The chain uses TRBV27 and TRBJ2-1; 9 bases line up with TRBD2. J lost 5 bases, V lost 2 bases, and 4 bases had no gene match. CDR1 and CDR2 (germline): MNHEY, SMNVEV (reference sequence). The CDR3 extends over 15 amino acids. The CDR3 DNA sequence: TGTGCCAGCAGTTTACCCCCTAGCGGGAACAATGAGCAGTTCTTC. Its translation is CASSLPPSGNNEQFF.

The gene calls are TRBV4-1 and TRBJ2-3, with 7 bases fitting TRBD1. Per germline, CDR1 MGHRA and CDR2 YSYEKL. V shed 2 bases, J shed 2 bases, and the junction held 7 bases outside the gene matches. This CDR3 has 16 amino acids. In DNA, the CDR3 is TGCGCCAGCAGCCAAACAACAGGGGATCCCACAGATACGCAGTATTTT. It translates to CASSQTTGDPTDTQYF.

This chain connects TRBV7-9 to TRBJ2-7; D is perhaps TRBD1 (6 bases). The germline CDR1 and CDR2 sequences are SEHNR and FQNEAQ (reference sequence). The ends were cut back, 2 bases at V and 0 bases at J, with 11 bases in the middle. The length of the CDR3 is 15 residues. The CDR3 region is CASSLPTGTSYEQYF. The CDR3 DNA follows: TGTGCCAGCAGCTTACCAACAGGGACCTCCTACGAGCAGTACTTC.

This sequence joins TRBV9 and TRBJ2-2; D remains unclear. The CDR3 is 12 residues long. Trimming took off 4 bases at V and 1 base at J, with 2 bases between the two ends. The germline V gene encodes CDR1 SGDLS and CDR2 YYNGEE. In nucleotides, the CDR3 is TGTGCCAGCAGCCAGAACACCGGGGAGCTGTTTTTT. This translates into CASSQNTGELFF.

The rearrangement uses TRBV5-1 and TRBJ2-4, with 10 bases that match TRBD1. The CDR3 has 18 amino acids. CDR1 is SGHRS, CDR2 YFSETQ, per germline. The V segment lost 4 bases and the J segment 0 bases; nucleotides outside the gene matches: 10. CDR3 bases: TGCGCCAGCAGCAGTCGACAGGGGGCCCTGCTAGCCAAAAACATTCAGTACTTC. Residues: CASSSRQGALLAKNIQYF.

This chain joins TRBV29-1 and TRBJ2-1, with no clear D. CDR1 and CDR2 (germline): SQVTM, ANQGSEA. V was clipped by 4 bases and J by 2 bases, with 3 bases between them. The CDR3 has 11 amino acids. The CDR3 loop is CSVAAYNEQFF. CDR3 nucleotides: TGCAGCGTTGCGGCCTACAATGAGCAGTTCTTC.

The J gene is TRBJ2-7, the V gene TRBV4-3; 8 bases match TRBD1. J lost 3 bases, V lost 3 bases, and 16 bases had no gene match. Germline lookup yields CDR1 LGHNA and CDR2 YSLEER. CDR3 length: 18 residues. The CDR3 loop reads CASSQETSGQAFDYEQYV. CDR3 nucleotides: TGCGCCAGCAGCCAGGAGACCTCGGGACAGGCTTTCGACTACGAGCAGTACGTC.

The rearrangement links TRBV2 to TRBJ1-5; 10 bases agree with TRBD1. This CDR3 region has 14 residues. In germline, CDR1 is SNHLY, CDR2 FYNNEI. The V segment lost 3 bases and the J segment 6 bases; nucleotides outside the gene matches: 2. CDR3 in amino acids: CASSEGQGTQPQHF. The DNA of the CDR3 is TGTGCCAGCAGTGAGGGACAGGGGACTCAGCCCCAGCATTTT.

V and J are TRBV7-8 and TRBJ2-2; perhaps TRBD2 as D (5 bases). The CDR3 is 16 amino acids. V lost 1 base, J lost 5 bases, and 14 bases lay in between. The germline V gene encodes CDR1 SGHVS and CDR2 FQNEAQ. The CDR3, as DNA: TGTGCCAGCAGCTTAGTTAACATAATAGCGACCGGGGAGCTGTTTTTT. The encoded protein is CASSLVNIIATGELFF.

The rearrangement links TRBV18 to TRBJ1-2; no definite D call. Between the trimmed V and J ends, which lost 3 bases and 2 bases, there was a span of 7 bases. CDR1 is KGHSH and CDR2 is LQKENI in the germline V gene. The CDR3 spans 13 residues. The CDR3 sequence is CASSPSSNYGYTF. CDR3 sequence (DNA): TGTGCCAGCTCACCCAGTTCGAACTATGGCTACACCTTC.

This chain links TRBV10-2 with TRBJ1-1; 7 bases match TRBD1. The CDR3 has 13 residues. V shed 6 bases, J shed 4 bases, and the junction held 5 bases outside the gene matches. Germline CDR1 WSHSY, CDR2 SAAADI. In nucleotides, the CDR3 is TGCGCCAGCAGGGGGGGACAGTTCACTGAAGCTTTCTTT. It translates to CASRGGQFTEAFF.

This clone was counted between two and nine times. V gene TRBV30 combines with J gene TRBJ1-2, with no clear D. Germline CDR1 is GTSNPN and CDR2 is SVGIG (reference sequence). Trimming cost V 4 bases and J 5 bases, with 8 bases left between them. This CDR3 comprises 11 residues. CDR3 sequence: CAWNSIYGYTF. The CDR3 DNA follows: TGTGCCTGGAATTCCATTTATGGCTACACCTTC. Together with reference TRBV30 and TRBJ1-2, the CDR3 gives the full variable domain: SQTIHQWPATLVQPVGSPLSLECTVEGTSNPNLYWYRQAAGRGLQLLFYSVGIGQISSEVPQNLSASRPQDRQFILSSKKLLLSDSGFYLCAWNSIYGYTFGSGTRLTVV.

The rearrangement joins TRBV5-6 to TRBJ1-1; maybe TRBD1 (5 bases). Per the germline V gene, CDR1 is SGHDT and CDR2 is YYEEEE. The CDR3 totals 14 residues. V was cut by 6 bases and J by 1 base, with 13 bases left in between. In DNA form, the CDR3 reads TGTGCCAGCACCCTAAGTCAGGGGAACACTGAAGCTTTCTTT. Translating gives CASTLSQGNTEAFF.

The genes are TRBV6-5 and TRBJ2-7, with D tentatively TRBD1 (5 bases). This CDR3 comprises 13 residues. CDR1 is MNHEY, CDR2 SVGAGI, per germline. Trimming stripped 2 bases from V and 4 bases from J, with 9 bases between. CDR3 region: CASSYQDRYEQYV. The CDR3 DNA reads as TGTGCCAGCAGTTACCAAGACAGATACGAGCAGTACGTC.

V usage is TRBV14 and J usage is TRBJ1-4; no clear D. Germline CDR1 reads SGHDN; CDR2 reads FVKESK. The CDR3 covers 15 residues. V gave up 0 bases and J gave up 5 bases, with 10 bases separating them. The CDR3 loop is CASSQDLGLNEKLFF. In nucleotides, the CDR3 is TGTGCCAGCAGCCAAGATCTGGGCCTAAATGAAAAACTGTTTTTT. Drawing the rest from reference TRBV14 and TRBJ1-4, the complete variable domain is EAGVTQFPSHSVIEKGQTVTLRCDPISGHDNLYWYRRVMGKEIKFLLHFVKESKQDESGMPNNRFLAERTGGTYSTLKVQPAELEDSGVYFCASSQDLGLNEKLFFGSGTQLSVL.

The chain links TRBV6-5 to TRBJ2-6, with D tentatively TRBD2 (5 bases). The CDR3 sequence is 16 residues long. V was cut by 2 bases and J by 4 bases, with 12 bases left in between. Germline CDR1 MNHEY, CDR2 SVGAGI. CDR3 region: CASSYRTPAGANVLTF. CDR3 nucleotides: TGTGCCAGCAGTTACCGGACTCCGGCAGGGGCCAACGTCCTGACTTTC.

The V and J genes are TRBV5-1 and TRBJ2-6; D perhaps matches TRBD2 (5 bases). There are 14 residues in the CDR3. The germline CDR1 and CDR2 sequences are SGHRS and YFSETQ. With 2 bases removed from V and 2 bases from J, the gap between germline ends came to 5 bases. CDR3 loop: CASSFGAGANVLTF. CDR3 DNA sequence: TGCGCCAGCAGCTTCGGGGCTGGGGCCAACGTCCTGACTTTC.